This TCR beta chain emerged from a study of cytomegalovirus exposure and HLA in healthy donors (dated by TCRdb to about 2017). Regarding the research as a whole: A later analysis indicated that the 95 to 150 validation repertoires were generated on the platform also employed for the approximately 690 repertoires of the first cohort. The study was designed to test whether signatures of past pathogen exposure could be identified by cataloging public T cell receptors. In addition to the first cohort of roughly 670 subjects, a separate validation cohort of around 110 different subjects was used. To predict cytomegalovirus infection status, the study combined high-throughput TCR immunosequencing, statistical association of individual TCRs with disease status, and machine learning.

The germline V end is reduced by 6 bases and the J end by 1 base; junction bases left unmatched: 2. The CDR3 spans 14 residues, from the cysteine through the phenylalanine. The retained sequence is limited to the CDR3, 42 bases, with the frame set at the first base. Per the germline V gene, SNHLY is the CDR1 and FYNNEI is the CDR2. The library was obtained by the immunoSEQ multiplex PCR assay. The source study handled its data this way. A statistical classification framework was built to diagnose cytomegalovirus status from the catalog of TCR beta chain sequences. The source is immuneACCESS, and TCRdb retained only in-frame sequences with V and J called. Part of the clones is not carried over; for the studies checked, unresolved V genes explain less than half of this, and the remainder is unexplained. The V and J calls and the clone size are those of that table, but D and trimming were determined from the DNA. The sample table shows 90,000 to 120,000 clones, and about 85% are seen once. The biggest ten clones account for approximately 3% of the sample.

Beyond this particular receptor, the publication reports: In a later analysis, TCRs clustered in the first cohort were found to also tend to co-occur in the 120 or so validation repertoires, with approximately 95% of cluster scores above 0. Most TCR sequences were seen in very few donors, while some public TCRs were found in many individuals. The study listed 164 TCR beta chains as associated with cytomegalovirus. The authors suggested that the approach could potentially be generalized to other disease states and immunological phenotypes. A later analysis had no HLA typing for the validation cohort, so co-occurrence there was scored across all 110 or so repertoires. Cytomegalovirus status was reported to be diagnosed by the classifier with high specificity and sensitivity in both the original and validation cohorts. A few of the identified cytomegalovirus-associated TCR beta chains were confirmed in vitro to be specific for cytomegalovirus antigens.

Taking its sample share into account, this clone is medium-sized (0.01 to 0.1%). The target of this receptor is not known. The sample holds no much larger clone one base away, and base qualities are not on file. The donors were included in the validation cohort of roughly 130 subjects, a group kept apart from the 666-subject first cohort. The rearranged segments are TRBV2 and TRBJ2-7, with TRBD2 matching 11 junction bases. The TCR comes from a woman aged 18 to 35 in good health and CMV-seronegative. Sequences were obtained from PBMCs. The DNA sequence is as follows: TGTGCCAGCAGGGTAGCGGGGGGGTCCTACGAGCAGTACTTC. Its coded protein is CASRVAGGSYEQYF. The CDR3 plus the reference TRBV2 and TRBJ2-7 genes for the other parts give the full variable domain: EPEVTQTPSHQVTQMGQEVILRCVPISNHLYFYWYRQILGQKVEFLVSFYNNEISEKSEIFDDQFSVERPDGSNFTLKIRSTKLEDSAMYFCASRVAGGSYEQYFGPGTRLTVT.